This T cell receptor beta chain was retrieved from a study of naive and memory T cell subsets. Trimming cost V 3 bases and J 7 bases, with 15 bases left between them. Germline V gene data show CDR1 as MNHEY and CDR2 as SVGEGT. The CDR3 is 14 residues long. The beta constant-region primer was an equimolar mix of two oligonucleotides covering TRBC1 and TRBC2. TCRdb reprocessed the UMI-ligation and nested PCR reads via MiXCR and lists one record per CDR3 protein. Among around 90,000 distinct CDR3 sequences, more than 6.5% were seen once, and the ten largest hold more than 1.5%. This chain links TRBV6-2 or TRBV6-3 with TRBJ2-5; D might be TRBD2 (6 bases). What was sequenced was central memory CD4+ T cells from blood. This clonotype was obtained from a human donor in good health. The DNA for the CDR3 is TGTGCCAGCAGTTATCTTACTGGAGGGGTGACCCAGTACTTC. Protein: CASSYLTGGVTQYF.